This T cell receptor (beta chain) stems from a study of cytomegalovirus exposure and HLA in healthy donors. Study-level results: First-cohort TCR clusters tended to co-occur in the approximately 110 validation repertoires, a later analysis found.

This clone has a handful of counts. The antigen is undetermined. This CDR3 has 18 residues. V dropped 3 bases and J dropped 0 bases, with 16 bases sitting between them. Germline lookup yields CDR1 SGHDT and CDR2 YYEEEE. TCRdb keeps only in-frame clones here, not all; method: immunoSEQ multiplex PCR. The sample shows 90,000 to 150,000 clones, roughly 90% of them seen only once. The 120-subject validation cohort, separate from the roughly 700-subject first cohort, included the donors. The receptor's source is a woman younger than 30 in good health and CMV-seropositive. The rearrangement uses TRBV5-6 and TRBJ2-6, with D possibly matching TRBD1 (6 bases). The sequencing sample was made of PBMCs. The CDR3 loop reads CASSSLTGRDSGANVLTF. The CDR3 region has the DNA TGTGCCAGCAGCTCTCTGACAGGCCGAGACTCTGGGGCCAACGTCCTGACTTTC.